This TCR beta chain was documented in a study of human T cells and chemical hapten exposure. In its sample, this clonotype was seen a few times. The V end lost 3 bases, the J end lost 2 bases, and 7 bases lay between the germline ends. This CDR3 spans 13 amino acids. Germline CDR1 and CDR2: SGHTA and FQGNSA. Documented time point: patch test 1, 2 weeks after DPC sensitization. Treatment of the sample: therapeutic diphenylcyclopropenone sensitization with weekly scalp DPC. The drawing of blood occurred before each patch test was applied. TCRdb recomputed calls from the RACE reads with MiXCR, one row per CDR3 protein. The repertoire consists of approximately 60,000 distinct CDR3 sequences, with about a tenth occurring once and the leading ten covering more than 10%.

Sequenced here: whole blood, sampled in connection with sensitization to the hapten diphenylcyclopropenone (DPC). The receptor's source is a woman aged 35 to 49 with alopecia areata. Some clones in this sample may be carry-over from other donors' samples. The chain combines TRBV7-2 with TRBJ2-5; the D gene is possibly TRBD1 (5 bases). For the CDR3, the DNA is TGTGCCAGCAGCTTGACAGTTCAAGAGACCCAGTACTTC. Residues: CASSLTVQETQYF.